The sequence of this T cell receptor (beta chain) was determined in a study of shared clonotypes between healthy human individuals. Assay used: immunoSEQ multiplex PCR; TCRdb lists only in-frame clones, some missing. The sample has around 2.5 million clones, roughly 93% seen once; the top ten hold 0.35% to 0.45%. Sequenced sample: naive CD4+ T cells from PBMCs. Subset of the sample: CD45RA+ positively selected. This receptor was taken from a young man in good health. Some clones in this sample may be carry-over from other donors' samples.

This CDR3 is CASSQDPHWGANTGELFF. The CDR3 DNA is TGTGCCAGCAGCCAAGATCCCCACTGGGGCGCGAACACCGGGGAGCTGTTTTTT. The chain links TRBV4-2 to TRBJ2-2, with D possibly being TRBD1 (5 bases). Trimming pared 0 bases from V and 0 bases from J, leaving 14 bases between. CDR3 length: 18 residues. Germline CDR1 reads LGHNA; CDR2 reads YNFKEQ.